Reported below is one T cell receptor beta chain. Trimming pared 0 bases from V and 7 bases from J, leaving 17 bases between. The CDR3 runs 16 residues. Per the germline V gene, CDR1 is SGHDN and CDR2 is FVKESK. The sample is drawn from a study of early T cells in non-severe SARS-CoV-2 infection. Individual cDNA molecules carried attached unique molecular identifiers. TCRdb reanalysed the 5' RACE reads using MiXCR and keeps one entry per CDR3 protein. The table records 99,000 or so distinct CDR3 sequences, over 15% of them present only once. Sequencing input: whole blood. The chain carries TRBV14 and TRBJ2-3, with D maybe TRBD2 (6 bases). The source is an adult who was a healthcare worker with PCR-confirmed SARS-CoV-2 infection or an uninfected control (not recorded which). DNA of the CDR3: TGTGCCAGCAGCCAAGATCAACTAGCCGGGGTCCATACGCAGTATTTT. Its protein is CASSQDQLAGVHTQYF.